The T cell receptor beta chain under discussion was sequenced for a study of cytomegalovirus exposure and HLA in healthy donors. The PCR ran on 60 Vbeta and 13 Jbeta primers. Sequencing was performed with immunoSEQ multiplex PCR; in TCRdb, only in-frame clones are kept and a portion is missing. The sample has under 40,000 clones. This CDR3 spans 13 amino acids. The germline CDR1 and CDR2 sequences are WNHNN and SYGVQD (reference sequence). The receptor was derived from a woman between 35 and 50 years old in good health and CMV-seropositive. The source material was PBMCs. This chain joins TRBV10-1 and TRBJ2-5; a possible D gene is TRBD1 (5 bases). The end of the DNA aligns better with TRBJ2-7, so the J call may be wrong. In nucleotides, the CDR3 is TGCGCCAGCAGTGACAGGGTGAACTACGAGCAGTACTTC. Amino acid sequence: CASSDRVNYEQYF.